These T cell receptor beta chains were read from a single sample in a study of post-analysis software for immune sequencing data. Via MiXCR, TCRdb re-called the PCR reads, giving one row per CDR3 protein. This repertoire shows about 200,000 distinct CDR3 sequences, approximately 29% found once; its top ten account for around 3.7%. Specimen: blood. All receptors derive from a girl younger than 18 with multiple sclerosis. CDR3s include the opening cysteine and the closing phenylalanine or tryptophan. A D gene is named only where the DNA matches it firmly. Expanded clones are given a class, and other clones once, few, many or no size at all.

CDR3nt | CDR3aa | abundance | j_gene | v_gene | d_gene
TGTGCCAGCACCCCAGAGGGGGCTGGGGCCAACGTCCTGACTTTC | CASTPEGAGANVLTF | NA | TRBJ2-6 | TRBV6-6 | NA
TGCAGTGCTAGAGATGCAGGGGGCGTAAGCAATCAGCCCCAGCATTTT | CSARDAGGVSNQPQHF | few | TRBJ1-5 | TRBV20-1 | TRBD1
TGCGGCGTTCCACCACCCGAGGCACAAGAGACCCAGTACTTC | CGVPPPEAQETQYF | few | TRBJ2-5 | TRBV29-1 | NA
TGCAGCGTTGAGTCCCCCTTTGGCGGAAACTATGGCTACACCTTC | CSVESPFGGNYGYTF | many | TRBJ1-2 | TRBV29-1 | NA
TGCGCCAGCAGCTTGGCCCGGGGCGCGAGGGAAAAACTGTTTTTT | CASSLARGAREKLFF | NA | TRBJ1-4 | TRBV5-1 | NA
TGTGCCAGCAGCCCAGTCTACGCAGATACGCAGTATTTT | CASSPVYADTQYF | NA | TRBJ2-3 | TRBV3-1 | NA
TGTGCCAGCAGCTTAGCCCCGACTAGCGGGGGACACAATGAGCAGTTCTTC | CASSLAPTSGGHNEQFF | once | TRBJ2-1 | TRBV7-6 | TRBD2
TGTGCCAGCAGTGACCCTCGACGAACTGGGGCCAACGTCCTGACTTTC | CASSDPRRTGANVLTF | many | TRBJ2-6 | TRBV25-1 | NA
TGCGCCAGCAGCCCGGACAGGGGTAGCACTGAAGCTTTCTTT | CASSPDRGSTEAFF | few | TRBJ1-1 | TRBV5-1 | TRBD1
TGCGCCAGCAGCTTGTTAAAAGCCGGGACAGGGACCTACGAGCAGTACTTC | CASSLLKAGTGTYEQYF | many | TRBJ2-7 | TRBV5-1 | TRBD1
TGTGCCAGCAGCTACAGGGGATTCACATTCGAGCAGTACTTC | CASSYRGFTFEQYF | NA | TRBJ2-7 | TRBV3-1 | TRBD1
TGTGGCGCGCGAGCGGTCAGCTCCTACAATGAGCAGTTCTTC | CGARAVSSYNEQFF | many | TRBJ2-1 | TRBV28 | NA
TGCGCCAGCAGCTTGTCCAACGTGGGCGGAACCTTAACCATCTACGAGCAGTACTTC | CASSLSNVGGTLTIYEQYF | few | TRBJ2-7 | TRBV5-1 | NA
TGTGCCAGCAGCGAAGGACTAGCGGGGGGGGACACAGATACGCAGTATTTT | CASSEGLAGGDTDTQYF | NA | TRBJ2-3 | TRBV5-6 | TRBD2
TGCAGTGCGCCCCCTATAATCTCCTATAATTCACCCCTCCACTTT | CSAPPIISYNSPLHF | NA | TRBJ1-6 | TRBV20-1 | NA
TGTGCCAGCAGCTTAAGTTACACTGAAGCTTTCTTT | CASSLSYTEAFF | NA | TRBJ1-1 | TRBV7-9 | NA
TGTGCCACAGCCGGGGGGGGAAGCCACCCGTACTTC | CATAGGGSHPYF | few | TRBJ2-7 | TRBV28 | TRBD2
TGTGCCATCAGTGAGGCAGGGGGGGTCTATGGCTACACCTTC | CAISEAGGVYGYTF | NA | TRBJ1-2 | TRBV10-3 | TRBD1
TGTGCCAGCAGCGGTAGGGTCCAAGAGACCCAGTACTTC | CASSGRVQETQYF | few | TRBJ2-5 | TRBV2 | NA
TGCGCCAGCAGCTTGGCTCAGGGCGCAGATACGCAGTATTTT | CASSLAQGADTQYF | few | TRBJ2-3 | TRBV5-1 | NA
TGCGCCGGCTGCTGGGACAGGTACCGCACAGATACGCAGTATTTT | CAGCWDRYRTDTQYF | NA | TRBJ2-3 | TRBV5-1 | TRBD1
TGTGCCAGCAGTTACGCCCAGGTGGGGGAAGCTTTCTTT | CASSYAQVGEAFF | NA | TRBJ1-1 | TRBV6-2/TRBV6-3 | NA
TGTGCCAGCAACCACGGACAGGGCAGCGGTGGTACGCAGTATTTT | CASNHGQGSGGTQYF | few | TRBJ2-3 | TRBV28 | TRBD1
TGCAGCGTTGGACGGGACCAGCCCACAGATACGCAGTATTTT | CSVGRDQPTDTQYF | many | TRBJ2-3 | TRBV29-1 | NA
TGCGCCAGCAGCTTGTGTGCAGGCGCCAACACTGAAGCTTTCTTT | CASSLCAGANTEAFF | NA | TRBJ1-1 | TRBV5-1 | NA
TGTGCCAGTAGCGTCGGAAGGAACCAAGAGACCCAGTACTTC | CASSVGRNQETQYF | few | TRBJ2-5 | TRBV19 | NA
TGCAGTGCTAGCCCCCTCCCCCAGATTTACGAGCAGTACTTC | CSASPLPQIYEQYF | many | TRBJ2-7 | TRBV20-1 | NA
TGCGCCAGCAGCCGGGGACTAGCGGGTGACAATGAGCAGTACTTC | CASSRGLAGDNEQYF | once | TRBJ2-7 | TRBV5-1 | TRBD2
TGTGCCAGCCAGCTAGGGCAGGGTTCCTACGAGCAGTACTTC | CASQLGQGSYEQYF | NA | TRBJ2-7 | TRBV28 | NA
TGCGCCAGCAGCCCTTCAGGACTTTCAGTTTGCGAGCAGTACTTC | CASSPSGLSVCEQYF | few | TRBJ2-7 | TRBV5-1 | NA
TGCAGCGTTGAAGGAGAGAGAGACAGGGAATTGGAGAGGCTATTTTGGAATGAGCAGTTCTTC | CSVEGERDRELERLFWNEQFF | many | TRBJ2-1 | TRBV29-1 | TRBD1
TGTGCCAGCAGTGAACCAGGGGGGAATAGCTCTGGGGCCAACGTCCTGACTTTC | CASSEPGGNSSGANVLTF | many | TRBJ2-6 | TRBV12-3/TRBV12-4 | NA
TGTGCCAGCAGCTCCCCCTGGCCGACTAGCGGGAAGGGGGGAGAGACCCAGTACTTC | CASSSPWPTSGKGGETQYF | many | TRBJ2-5 | TRBV7-2 | TRBD2
TGTGCCAGCAGCTTAGGCGACAGGGGCTATGGCTACACCTTC | CASSLGDRGYGYTF | many | TRBJ1-2 | TRBV7-8 | TRBD1
TGTGCCAGCAGCTTAGGGGCTGCGCGGGGGGGGCTCTTTGATACGCAGTATTTT | CASSLGAARGGLFDTQYF | few | TRBJ2-3 | TRBV7-8 | TRBD2
TGTGCCAGCAGCCGGGACAGAACTACAGATACGCAGTATTTT | CASSRDRTTDTQYF | many | TRBJ2-3 | TRBV27 | TRBD1
TGCAGTGCTAGCCCCAGCAATCAGCCCCAGCATTTT | CSASPSNQPQHF | NA | TRBJ1-5 | TRBV20-1 | NA
TGTGCCAGCCACAGGGCCCTCGTGAACGAGCAGTACTTC | CASHRALVNEQYF | few | TRBJ2-7 | TRBV28 | NA
TGCGCCAGCAGCCAGAGCGGGAGGGAATCCAATGAGCAGTTCTTC | CASSQSGRESNEQFF | many | TRBJ2-1 | TRBV5-1 | TRBD2
TGTGCCATCAGTGAGCCACGGACTAGCGGATCCTACGAGCAGTACTTC | CAISEPRTSGSYEQYF | many | TRBJ2-7 | TRBV10-3 | TRBD2
TGTGCCAGCAGCAGTGACAGGGTCTCAAATCAGCCCCAGCATTTT | CASSSDRVSNQPQHF | NA | TRBJ1-5 | TRBV28 | TRBD1
TGCAGTGCTAGAGATCTCGCAGGCCATGAGCAGTTCTTC | CSARDLAGHEQFF | few | TRBJ2-1 | TRBV20-1 | NA
TGTGCCAGCAGGGGCTTCGGGACATCTTCCTACGAGCAGTACTTC | CASRGFGTSSYEQYF | many | TRBJ2-7 | TRBV6-1 | NA
TGTGCCAGCAGCGCCTTATGGGAGACCCAGTACTTC | CASSALWETQYF | NA | TRBJ2-5 | TRBV2 | NA
TGCAGCGTTTACCCGTCGAACACCGGGGAGCTGTTTTTT | CSVYPSNTGELFF | few | TRBJ2-2 | TRBV29-1 | NA